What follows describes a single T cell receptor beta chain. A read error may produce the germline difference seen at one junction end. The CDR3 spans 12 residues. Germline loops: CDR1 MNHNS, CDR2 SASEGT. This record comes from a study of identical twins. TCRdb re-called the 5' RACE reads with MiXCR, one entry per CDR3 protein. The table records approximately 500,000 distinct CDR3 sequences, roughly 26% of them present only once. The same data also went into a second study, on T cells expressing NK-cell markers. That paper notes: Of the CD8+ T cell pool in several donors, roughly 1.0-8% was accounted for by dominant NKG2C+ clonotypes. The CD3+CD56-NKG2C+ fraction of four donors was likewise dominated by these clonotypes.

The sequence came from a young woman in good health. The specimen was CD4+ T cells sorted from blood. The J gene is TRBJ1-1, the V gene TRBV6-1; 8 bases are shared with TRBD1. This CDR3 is CAGSRQGIGAFF. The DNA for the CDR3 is TGTGCCGGCAGCCGACAGGGGATCGGAGCTTTCTTT.